The clone carrying this T cell receptor (beta chain) was recorded many times. TCRdb reanalysed the RT-PCR reads using MiXCR and keeps one entry per CDR3 protein. The sample records a few thousand distinct CDR3 sequences, 3% to 4.5% being singletons. V was shortened by 2 bases and J by 10 bases, with 21 bases between the two germline ends. Germline CDR1 LNHDA, CDR2 SQIVND (reference sequence). This CDR3 region has 16 residues. The sample originates from a study of patients and donors after allogeneic stem cell transplantation. The sequence came from a human donor who was either an allogeneic HSCT recipient or a stem cell or donor lymphocyte infusion donor (not recorded which). It is not recorded whose cells these are; they may come from a transplant donor. The sequencing sample was made of blood, either unsorted or a sorted T cell fraction (not recorded which). The rearrangement links TRBV19 to TRBJ2-4, with D perhaps assigned TRBD1 or TRBD2 (7 bases each). CDR3 nucleotide sequence: TGTGCCAGTAGTATACAGGGGGGGGGAAACGTTAAGATTCAGTACTTC. This encodes CASSIQGGGNVKIQYF.